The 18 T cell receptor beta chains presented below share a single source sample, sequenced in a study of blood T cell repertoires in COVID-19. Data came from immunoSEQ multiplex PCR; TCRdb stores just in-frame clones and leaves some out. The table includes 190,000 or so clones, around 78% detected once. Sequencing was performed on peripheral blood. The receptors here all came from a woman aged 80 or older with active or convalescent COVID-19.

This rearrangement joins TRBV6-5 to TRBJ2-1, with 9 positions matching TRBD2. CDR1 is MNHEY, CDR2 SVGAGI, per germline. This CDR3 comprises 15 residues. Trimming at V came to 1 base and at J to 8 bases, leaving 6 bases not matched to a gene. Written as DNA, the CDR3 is TGTGCCAGCAGTTACTGGCGGGGGGGTCGCTATGAGCAGTTCTTC. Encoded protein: CASSYWRGGRYEQFF.

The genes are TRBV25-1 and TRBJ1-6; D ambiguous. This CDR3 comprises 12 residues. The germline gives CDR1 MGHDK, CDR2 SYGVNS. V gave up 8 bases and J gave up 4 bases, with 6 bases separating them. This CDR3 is CASSSYNSPLHF. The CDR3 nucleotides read TGTGCCAGCTCGAGTTATAATTCACCCCTCCACTTT.

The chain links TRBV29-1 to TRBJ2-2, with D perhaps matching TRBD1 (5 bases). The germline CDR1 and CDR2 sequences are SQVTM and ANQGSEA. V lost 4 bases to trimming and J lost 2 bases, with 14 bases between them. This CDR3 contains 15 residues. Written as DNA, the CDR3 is TGCAGCGTTGTTTCAGGGCGAGCTAACACCGGGGAGCTGTTTTTT. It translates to CSVVSGRANTGELFF.

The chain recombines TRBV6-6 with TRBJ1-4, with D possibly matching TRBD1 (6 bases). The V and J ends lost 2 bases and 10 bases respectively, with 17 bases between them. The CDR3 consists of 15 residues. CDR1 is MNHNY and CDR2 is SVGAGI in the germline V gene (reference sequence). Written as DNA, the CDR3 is TGTGCCAGCAGTTACCCCGGGACCTCAGGGGTAAAACTGTTTTTT. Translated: CASSYPGTSGVKLFF.

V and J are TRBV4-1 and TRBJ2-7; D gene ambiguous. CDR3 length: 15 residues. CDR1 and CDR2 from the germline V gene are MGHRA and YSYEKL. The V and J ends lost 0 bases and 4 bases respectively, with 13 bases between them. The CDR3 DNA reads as TGCGCCAGCAGCCAAGATGAACAGCAACCTTACGAGCAGTACTTC. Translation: CASSQDEQQPYEQYF.

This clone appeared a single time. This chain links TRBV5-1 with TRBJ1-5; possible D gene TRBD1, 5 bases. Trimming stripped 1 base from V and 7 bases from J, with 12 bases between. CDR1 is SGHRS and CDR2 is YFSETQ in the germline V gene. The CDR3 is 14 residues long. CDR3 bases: TGCGCCAGCAGCTTGCAGGGTGAAGGGCAGCCCCAGCATTTT. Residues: CASSLQGEGQPQHF.

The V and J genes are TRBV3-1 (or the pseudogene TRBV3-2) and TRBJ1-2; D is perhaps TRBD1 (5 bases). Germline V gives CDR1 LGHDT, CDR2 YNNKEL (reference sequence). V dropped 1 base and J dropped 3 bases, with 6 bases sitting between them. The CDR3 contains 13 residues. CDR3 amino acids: CASSQATDYGYTF. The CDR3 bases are TGTGCCAGCAGCCAAGCGACAGACTATGGCTACACCTTC.

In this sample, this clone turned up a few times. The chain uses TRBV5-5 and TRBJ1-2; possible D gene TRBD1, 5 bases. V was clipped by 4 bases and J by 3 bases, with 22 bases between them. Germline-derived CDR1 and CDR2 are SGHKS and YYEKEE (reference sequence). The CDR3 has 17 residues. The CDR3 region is CASSPRVRASADYGYTF. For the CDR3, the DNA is TGTGCCAGCAGCCCCAGGGTCCGGGCCTCAGCTGACTATGGCTACACCTTC.

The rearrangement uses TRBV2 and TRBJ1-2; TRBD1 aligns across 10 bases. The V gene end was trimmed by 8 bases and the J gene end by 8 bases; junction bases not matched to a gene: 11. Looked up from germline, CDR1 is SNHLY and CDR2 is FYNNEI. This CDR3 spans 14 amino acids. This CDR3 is CASGRDRGIQGYTF. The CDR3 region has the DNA TGTGCCAGCGGACGGGACAGGGGAATCCAGGGCTACACCTTC. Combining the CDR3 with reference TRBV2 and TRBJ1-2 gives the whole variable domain EPEVTQTPSHQVTQMGQEVILRCVPISNHLYFYWYRQILGQKVEFLVSFYNNEISEKSEIFDDQFSVERPDGSNFTLKIRSTKLEDSAMYFCASGRDRGIQGYTFGSGTRLTVV.

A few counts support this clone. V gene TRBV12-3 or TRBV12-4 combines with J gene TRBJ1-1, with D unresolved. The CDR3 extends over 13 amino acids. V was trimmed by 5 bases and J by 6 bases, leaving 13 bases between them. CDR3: CASSVQGRAEAFF. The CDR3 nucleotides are TGTGCCAGCAGTGTACAAGGGAGGGCTGAAGCTTTCTTT.

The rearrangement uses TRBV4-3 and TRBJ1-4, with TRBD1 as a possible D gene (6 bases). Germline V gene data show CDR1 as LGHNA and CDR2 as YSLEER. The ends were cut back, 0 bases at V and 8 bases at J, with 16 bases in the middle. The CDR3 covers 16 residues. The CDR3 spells CASSQDMTGSGEKLFF. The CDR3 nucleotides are TGCGCCAGCAGCCAAGATATGACAGGCTCGGGGGAAAAACTGTTTTTT.

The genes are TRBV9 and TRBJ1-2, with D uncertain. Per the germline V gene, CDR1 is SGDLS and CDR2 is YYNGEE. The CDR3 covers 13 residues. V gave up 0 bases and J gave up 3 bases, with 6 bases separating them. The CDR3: CASSVDSYYGYTF. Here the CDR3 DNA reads TGTGCCAGCAGCGTAGACAGTTACTATGGCTACACCTTC.

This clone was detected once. CDR3: CASSHRKTIAKNIQYF. The CDR3 nucleotides are TGTGCCAGCAGCCATCGGAAAACTATAGCCAAAAACATTCAGTACTTC. J is TRBJ2-4 and V is TRBV3-1 (or the pseudogene TRBV3-2); D remains ambiguous. Germline assignment: CDR1 LGHDT and CDR2 YNNKEL (reference sequence). V was pared by 3 bases and J by 0 bases, with 12 bases between. CDR3 length: 16 amino acids.

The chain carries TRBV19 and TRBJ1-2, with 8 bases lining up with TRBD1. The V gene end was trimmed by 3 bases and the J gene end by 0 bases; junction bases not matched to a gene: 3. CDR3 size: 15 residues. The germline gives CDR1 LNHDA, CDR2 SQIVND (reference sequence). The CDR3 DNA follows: TGTGCCAGTAGTATTGACAGGGGAGCTAACTATGGCTACACCTTC. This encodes CASSIDRGANYGYTF. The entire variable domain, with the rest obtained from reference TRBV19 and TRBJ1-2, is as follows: DGGITQSPKYLFRKEGQNVTLSCEQNLNHDAMYWYRQDPGQGLRLIYYSQIVNDFQKGDIAEGYSVSREKKESFPLTVTSAQKNPTAFYLCASSIDRGANYGYTFGSGTRLTVV.

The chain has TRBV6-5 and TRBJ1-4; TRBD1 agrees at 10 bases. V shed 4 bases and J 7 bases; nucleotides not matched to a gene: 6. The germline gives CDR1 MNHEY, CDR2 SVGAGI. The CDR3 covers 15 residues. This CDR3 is CASSSLGQGVEKLFF. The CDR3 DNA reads TGTGCCAGCAGTTCCCTCGGACAGGGGGTTGAAAAACTGTTTTTT.

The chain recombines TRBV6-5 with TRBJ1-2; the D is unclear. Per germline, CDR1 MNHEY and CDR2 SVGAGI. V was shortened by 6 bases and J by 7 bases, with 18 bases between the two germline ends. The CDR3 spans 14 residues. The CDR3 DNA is TGTGCCAGCAGCCGCGGGGTAGGGATCGGTGGCTACACCTTC. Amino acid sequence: CASSRGVGIGGYTF.

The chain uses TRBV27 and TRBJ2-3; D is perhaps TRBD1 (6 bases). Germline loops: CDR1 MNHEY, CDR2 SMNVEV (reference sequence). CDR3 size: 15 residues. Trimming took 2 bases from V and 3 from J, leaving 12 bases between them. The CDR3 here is CASSLNRAGTDTQYF. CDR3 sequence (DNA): TGTGCCAGCAGTTTAAACAGGGCAGGGACAGATACGCAGTATTTT.

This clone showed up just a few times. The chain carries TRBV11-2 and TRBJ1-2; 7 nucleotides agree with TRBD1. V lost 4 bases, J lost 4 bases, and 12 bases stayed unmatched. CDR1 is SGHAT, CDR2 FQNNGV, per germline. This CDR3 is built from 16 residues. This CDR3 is CASSSSPPGTAYGYTF. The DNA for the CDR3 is TGTGCCAGCAGCTCCTCCCCCCCAGGGACAGCCTATGGCTACACCTTC.